This T cell receptor (beta chain) was documented in a study of patients and donors after allogeneic stem cell transplantation. Trimming took 4 bases from V and 0 from J, leaving 14 bases between them. The germline gives CDR1 SGHRS, CDR2 YFSETQ. The CDR3 runs to 16 residues. This clonotype has a handful of counts. TCRdb independently ran MiXCR on the RT-PCR reads; one entry per CDR3 protein. Of some 960,000 distinct CDR3 sequences in the sample, more than 15% were seen once. The V gene is TRBV5-1, the J gene TRBJ2-1; possibly TRBD2 for D (7 bases). The origin of this receptor is a human donor who was either an allogeneic HSCT recipient or a stem cell or donor lymphocyte infusion donor (not recorded which). It is not recorded whose cells these are; they may come from a transplant donor. Sequencing was carried out using blood, either unsorted or a sorted T cell fraction (not recorded which). DNA for the CDR3: TGCGCCAGCAGCCGGGGGGCCTCCGGCTCCTACAATGAGCAGTTCTTC. Translated: CASSRGASGSYNEQFF.